What follows is one T cell receptor (beta chain) and its context. Antigen unknown. This record belongs to a study of T cells after posttransplantation cyclophosphamide. This CDR3 comprises 15 residues. In germline, CDR1 is MRHNA, CDR2 SNTAGT. With 4 bases clipped from V and 3 bases from J, the junction kept 6 bases outside the gene matches. Whole-study findings and limits: TRB overlap between skin or GI tissue T cells and blood was limited. Recipient CMV seropositivity and CMV reactivation strongly tracked TRB clonality.

Sequenced by immunoSEQ multiplex PCR; TCRdb stores in-frame clones only, minus some. The sample lists around 870 clones; roughly 70% were seen once. The sequencing input was memory CD8+ T cells sorted from blood. This TCR was recovered from a woman in her fifties or sixties in good health and a related stem cell transplant donor. The chain combines TRBV6-4 with TRBJ2-5; 9 bases map to TRBD2. The CDR3: CASSAVAGAEETQYF. CDR3 DNA: TGTGCCAGCAGTGCGGTAGCGGGAGCCGAAGAGACCCAGTACTTC.